One and the same sample provided the 14 T cell receptor beta chains below, sequenced in a study of identical twins. TCRdb fed the 5' RACE reads into MiXCR, producing one record per CDR3 protein. There are about 100,000 distinct CDR3 sequences in the sample; 4.5% to 6.5% occur only once, and roughly 12% lies in the top ten. Sequencing was carried out using memory T cells sorted from blood. These receptors all come from a woman aged 45 to 65 in good health.

This clonotype was seen at least ten times. The rearrangement uses TRBV29-1 and TRBJ2-7, with TRBD2 identical over 7 bases. Germline CDR1 reads SQVTM; CDR2 reads ANQGSEA. Trimming at V came to 7 bases and at J to 4 bases, leaving 4 bases not matched to a gene. CDR3 length: 11 amino acids. This chain's CDR3 is CSAQGGYEQYF. The CDR3 DNA is TGCAGCGCCCAGGGAGGGTACGAGCAGTACTTC.

This clonotype was observed a handful of times. This rearrangement joins TRBV10-3 to TRBJ2-1; weak D call: TRBD2 (5 bases). The CDR3 is 15 amino acids. With 3 bases removed from V and 5 bases from J, the gap between germline ends came to 14 bases. Germline CDR1 ENHRY, CDR2 SYGVKD. CDR3 loop: CAISESVGDNNEQFF. The CDR3 DNA is TGTGCCATCAGTGAAAGCGTGGGAGATAACAATGAGCAGTTCTTC.

This clonotype has a count of ten or more. CDR3 sequence: CATPLKSGRAGELFF. In DNA, the CDR3 is TGTGCCACTCCCCTGAAGAGCGGGAGGGCCGGGGAGCTGTTTTTT. This chain uses TRBV12-3 or TRBV12-4 with TRBJ2-2, with 10 bases identical to TRBD2. J gave up 6 bases and V 10 bases, and 11 bases lay outside the gene matches. The length of the CDR3 is 15 residues.

This clonotype was found many times. The chain carries TRBV12-3 or TRBV12-4 and TRBJ2-3; 8 bases fit TRBD1. This CDR3 spans 13 amino acids. Trimming took 5 bases from V and 5 from J; bases not matched to a gene: 3. The CDR3 DNA reads TGTGCCAGCAGTCGAACAGGGGGAGATACGCAGTATTTT. This gives the protein CASSRTGGDTQYF.

The CDR3 spells CASSSRTGGRSGANVLTF. CDR3 in DNA: TGTGCCAGCAGCTCGAGGACAGGGGGGCGTTCTGGGGCCAACGTCCTGACTTTC. V usage is TRBV7-8 and J usage is TRBJ2-6; 10 bases line up with TRBD1. V lost 4 bases to trimming and J lost 1 base; unmatched junction nucleotides: 7. The CDR3 sequence is 18 residues long. Germline V gene lookup returns CDR1 SGHVS and CDR2 FQNEAQ.

The genes are TRBV2 and TRBJ2-6; D gene ambiguous. The length of the CDR3 is 15 residues. Trimming removed 3 bases from V and 1 base from J, with 7 bases in between. CDR1 is SNHLY, CDR2 FYNNEI, per germline. CDR3 sequence: CASSESSSGANVLTF. The CDR3 DNA sequence: TGTGCCAGCAGTGAGTCCAGTTCTGGGGCCAACGTCCTGACTTTC.

The table lists this clonotype with a few counts. This sequence joins TRBV11-2 and TRBJ2-1; no firm D call. Looked up from germline, CDR1 is SGHAT and CDR2 is FQNNGV. Trimming cost V 2 bases and J 6 bases, with 14 bases left between them. The CDR3 is made up of 15 amino acids. CDR3: CASSLSGKRINEQFF. CDR3 in DNA: TGTGCCAGCAGCTTAAGTGGAAAGAGAATCAATGAGCAGTTCTTC.

This clonotype was recorded many times. The rearrangement joins TRBV6-5 to TRBJ2-1, with D perhaps assigned TRBD1 or TRBD2 (6 bases each). In germline, CDR1 is MNHEY, CDR2 SVGAGI. V gave up 4 bases and J gave up 7 bases, with 11 bases separating them. The CDR3 consists of 13 residues. The CDR3 DNA is TGTGCCAGCAGTTCCGAAGGGGGGAATGAGCAGTTCTTC. It is translated as CASSSEGGNEQFF.

The V gene is TRBV20-1, the J gene TRBJ2-7; D may be TRBD2 (5 bases). Germline CDR1 DFQATT, CDR2 SNEGSKA (reference sequence). The ends were cut back, 6 bases at V and 3 bases at J, with 15 bases in the middle. The CDR3 is 13 residues long. In nucleotides, the CDR3 is TGCAGTGCCACCGGGCCCGGAGGCTACGAGCAGTACTTC. Translated: CSATGPGGYEQYF.

There are many counts of this clonotype. The V gene is TRBV5-1, the J gene TRBJ1-5; TRBD1 is a possible D gene (6 bases). Between the trimmed V and J ends, which lost 4 bases and 6 bases, there was a span of 29 bases. This CDR3 is built from 19 residues. Germline values: CDR1 SGHRS, CDR2 YFSETQ. CDR3 DNA sequence: TGCGCCAGCAGCCCGAGATACACAGGGAGTGGGCCATTTAGTCAGCCCCAGCATTTT. The encoded protein is CASSPRYTGSGPFSQPQHF.

This clonotype was counted many times. V is TRBV4-2 and J is TRBJ2-3, with 9 bases that match TRBD2. This CDR3 spans 16 amino acids. V dropped 8 bases and J dropped 4; count of bases not matched to a gene: 13. CDR1 and CDR2 (germline): LGHNA, YNFKEQ. The CDR3 loop reads CASLLVAGAQSDTQYF. CDR3 bases: TGTGCCAGCCTCCTGGTAGCGGGAGCTCAGTCAGATACGCAGTATTTT.

In this sample, this clonotype turned up many times. The rearrangement joins TRBV6-5 to TRBJ2-5, with 9 bases fitting TRBD2. Germline V lookup: CDR1 MNHEY, CDR2 SVGAGI. This CDR3 is 14 amino acids long. V lost 3 bases and J lost 5; bases outside the gene matches: 4. The CDR3 region is CASSYAGGPETQYF. The CDR3 DNA is TGTGCCAGCAGTTATGCGGGAGGGCCGGAGACCCAGTACTTC.

This clonotype was found many times. A read error may account for a junction end that differs from germline. The chain links TRBV20-1 to TRBJ2-1, with 7 positions matching TRBD2. CDR3 length: 12 residues. Germline loops: CDR1 DFQATT, CDR2 SNEGSKA (reference sequence). CDR3 region: CSARDYAGVVGF. CDR3 nucleotide sequence: TGCAGTGCTAGAGATTACGCGGGAGTGGTAGGATTC.

This clonotype was seen repeatedly, ten times or more. The rearrangement joins TRBV20-1 to TRBJ2-1; possibly TRBD2 for D (6 bases). From germline, CDR1 is DFQATT and CDR2 SNEGSKA (reference sequence). The V and J ends lost 7 bases and 8 bases respectively, with 18 bases between them. The CDR3 is 13 amino acids. The CDR3 region has the DNA TGCAGTGTCCAGGGAGGAAGGGTGGATGAGCAGTTCTTC. Translating it yields CSVQGGRVDEQFF.